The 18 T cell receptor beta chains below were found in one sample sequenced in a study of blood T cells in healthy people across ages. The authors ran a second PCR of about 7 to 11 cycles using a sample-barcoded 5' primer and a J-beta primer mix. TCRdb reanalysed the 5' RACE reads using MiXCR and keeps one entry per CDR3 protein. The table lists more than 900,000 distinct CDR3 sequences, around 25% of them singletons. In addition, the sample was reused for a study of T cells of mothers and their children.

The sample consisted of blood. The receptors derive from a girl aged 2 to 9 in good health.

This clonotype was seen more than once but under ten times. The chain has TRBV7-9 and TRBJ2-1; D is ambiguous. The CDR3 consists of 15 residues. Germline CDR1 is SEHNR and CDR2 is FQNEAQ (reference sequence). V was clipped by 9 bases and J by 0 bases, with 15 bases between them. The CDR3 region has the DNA TGTGCCAGTTCTCCCCCGGCGGACTCCTACAATGAGCAGTTCTTC. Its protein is CASSPPADSYNEQFF.

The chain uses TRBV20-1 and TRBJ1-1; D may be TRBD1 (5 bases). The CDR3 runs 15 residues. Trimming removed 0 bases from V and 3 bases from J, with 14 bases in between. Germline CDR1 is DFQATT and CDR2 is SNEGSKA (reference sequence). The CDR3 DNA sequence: TGCAGTGCTAGAGATCTGGGGGTTAAGGACACTGAAGCTTTCTTT. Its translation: CSARDLGVKDTEAFF.

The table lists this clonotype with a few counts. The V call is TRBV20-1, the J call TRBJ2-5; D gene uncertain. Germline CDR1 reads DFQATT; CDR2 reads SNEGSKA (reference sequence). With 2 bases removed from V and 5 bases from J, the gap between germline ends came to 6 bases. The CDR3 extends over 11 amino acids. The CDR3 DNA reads TGCAGTGCTAGACTCGTGGAGACCCAGTACTTC. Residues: CSARLVETQYF.

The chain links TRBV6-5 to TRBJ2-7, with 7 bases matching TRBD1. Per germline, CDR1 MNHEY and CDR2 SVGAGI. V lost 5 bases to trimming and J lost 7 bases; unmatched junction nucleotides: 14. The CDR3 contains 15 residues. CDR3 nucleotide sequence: TGTGCCAGCAGTCTAACAAGACAGGGAGTAAGGGAGCAGTACTTC. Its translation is CASSLTRQGVREQYF.

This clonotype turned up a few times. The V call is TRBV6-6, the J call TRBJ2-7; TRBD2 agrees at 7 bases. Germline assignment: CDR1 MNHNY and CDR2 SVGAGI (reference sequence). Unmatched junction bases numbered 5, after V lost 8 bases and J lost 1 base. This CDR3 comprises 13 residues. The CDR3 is CASAGTISYEQYF. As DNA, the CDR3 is TGTGCCAGCGCGGGGACTATTTCCTACGAGCAGTACTTC.

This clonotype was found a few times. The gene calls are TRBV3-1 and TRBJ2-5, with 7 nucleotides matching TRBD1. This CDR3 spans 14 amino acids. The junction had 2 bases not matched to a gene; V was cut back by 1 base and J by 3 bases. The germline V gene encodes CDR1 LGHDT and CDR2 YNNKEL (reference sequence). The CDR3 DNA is TGTGCCAGCAGCCAAGTCGGGACAGAAGAGACCCAGTACTTC. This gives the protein CASSQVGTEETQYF.

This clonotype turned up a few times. CDR3 sequence reads: CASRRRGGTNEQYF. CDR3 bases: TGTGCCAGCCGCCGGCGGGGCGGGACGAACGAGCAGTACTTC. The chain carries TRBV28 and TRBJ2-7, with D possibly matching TRBD2 (6 bases). The CDR3 totals 14 residues. Per germline, CDR1 MDHEN and CDR2 SYDVKM. V was cut by 8 bases and J by 5 bases, with 19 bases left in between.

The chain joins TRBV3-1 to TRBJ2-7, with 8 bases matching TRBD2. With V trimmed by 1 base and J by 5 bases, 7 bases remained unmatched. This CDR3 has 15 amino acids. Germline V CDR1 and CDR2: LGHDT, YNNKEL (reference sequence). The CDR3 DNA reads TGTGCCAGCAGCCAAGGGTCTAGCGGGTTTGACGAGCAGTACTTC. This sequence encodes CASSQGSSGFDEQYF.

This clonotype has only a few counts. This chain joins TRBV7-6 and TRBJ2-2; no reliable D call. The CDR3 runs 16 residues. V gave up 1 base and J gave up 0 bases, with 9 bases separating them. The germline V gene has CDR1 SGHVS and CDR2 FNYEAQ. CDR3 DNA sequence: TGTGCCAGCAGCTTAGGGGCAGGATCGAACACCGGGGAGCTGTTTTTT. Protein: CASSLGAGSNTGELFF.

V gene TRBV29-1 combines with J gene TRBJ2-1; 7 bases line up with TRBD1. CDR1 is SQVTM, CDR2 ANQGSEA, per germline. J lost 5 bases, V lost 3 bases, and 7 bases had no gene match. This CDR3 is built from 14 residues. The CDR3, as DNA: TGCAGCGTTGAGGTGGGACAGCCGGACAATGAGCAGTTCTTC. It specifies CSVEVGQPDNEQFF.

The CDR3: CASSPEGSGQFF. The CDR3 coding sequence is TGCGCCAGCAGCCCGGAGGGGTCGGGGCAGTTCTTC. V usage is TRBV5-1 and J usage is TRBJ2-5; TRBD2 is a possible D gene (6 bases). The J call is doubtful: the DNA matches TRBJ2-1 better. CDR1 SGHRS and CDR2 YFSETQ come from the germline V gene. CDR3 size: 12 residues.

The CDR3 coding sequence is TGTGCCAGCAGCTTGCGGGGTCCTCTTCAAAACATTCAGTACTTC. Amino acids: CASSLRGPLQNIQYF. V and J are TRBV7-2 and TRBJ2-4; a possible D gene is TRBD2 (6 bases). V was trimmed by 3 bases and J by 5 bases, leaving 14 bases between them. This CDR3 has 15 residues. Germline V CDR1 and CDR2: SGHTA, FQGNSA.

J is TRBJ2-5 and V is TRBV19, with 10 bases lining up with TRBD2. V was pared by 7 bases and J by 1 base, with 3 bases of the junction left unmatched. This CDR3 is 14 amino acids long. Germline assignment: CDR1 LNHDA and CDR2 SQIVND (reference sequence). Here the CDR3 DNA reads TGTGCCAGTAAGAGCGGGGGGGGCCAAGAGACCCAGTACTTC. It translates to CASKSGGGQETQYF.

In DNA, the CDR3 is TGCAGCGTTGCTAACAGGGTCCGCGAGCAGTACTTC. Protein sequence: CSVANRVREQYF. The chain employs TRBV29-1 and TRBJ2-1, with D possibly TRBD1 on 6 matching bases. The DNA matches TRBJ2-7 better at its end, which makes the J call doubtful. Germline V gene sequence: CDR1 SQVTM, CDR2 ANQGSEA. The CDR3 is 12 residues long.

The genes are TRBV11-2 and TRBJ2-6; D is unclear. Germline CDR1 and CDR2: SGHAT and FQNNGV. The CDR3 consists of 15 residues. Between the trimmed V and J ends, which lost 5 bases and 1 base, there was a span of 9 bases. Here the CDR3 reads CASSTLRSGANVLTF. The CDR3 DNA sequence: TGTGCCAGCAGCACCCTCAGATCTGGGGCCAACGTCCTGACTTTC.

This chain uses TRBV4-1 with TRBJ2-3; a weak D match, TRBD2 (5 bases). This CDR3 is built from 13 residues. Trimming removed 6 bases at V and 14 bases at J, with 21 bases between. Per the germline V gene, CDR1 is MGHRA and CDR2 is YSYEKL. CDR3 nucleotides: TGCGCCAGCAGGGACGGAGGCTCCCGCTGGTTGTATTTT. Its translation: CASRDGGSRWLYF.

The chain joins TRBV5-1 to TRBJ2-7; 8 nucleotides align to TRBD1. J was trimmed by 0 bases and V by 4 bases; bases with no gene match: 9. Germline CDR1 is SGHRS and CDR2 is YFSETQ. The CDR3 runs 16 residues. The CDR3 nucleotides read TGCGCCAGCAGCGACGTGGGGGACAGGAGCTCCTACGAGCAGTACTTC. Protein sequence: CASSDVGDRSSYEQYF.

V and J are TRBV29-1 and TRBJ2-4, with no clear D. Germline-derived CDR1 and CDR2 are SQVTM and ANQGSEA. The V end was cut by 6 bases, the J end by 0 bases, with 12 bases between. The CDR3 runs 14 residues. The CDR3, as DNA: TGCAGCGTCGAACAGTTACTAGCCAAAAACATTCAGTACTTC. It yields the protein CSVEQLLAKNIQYF.